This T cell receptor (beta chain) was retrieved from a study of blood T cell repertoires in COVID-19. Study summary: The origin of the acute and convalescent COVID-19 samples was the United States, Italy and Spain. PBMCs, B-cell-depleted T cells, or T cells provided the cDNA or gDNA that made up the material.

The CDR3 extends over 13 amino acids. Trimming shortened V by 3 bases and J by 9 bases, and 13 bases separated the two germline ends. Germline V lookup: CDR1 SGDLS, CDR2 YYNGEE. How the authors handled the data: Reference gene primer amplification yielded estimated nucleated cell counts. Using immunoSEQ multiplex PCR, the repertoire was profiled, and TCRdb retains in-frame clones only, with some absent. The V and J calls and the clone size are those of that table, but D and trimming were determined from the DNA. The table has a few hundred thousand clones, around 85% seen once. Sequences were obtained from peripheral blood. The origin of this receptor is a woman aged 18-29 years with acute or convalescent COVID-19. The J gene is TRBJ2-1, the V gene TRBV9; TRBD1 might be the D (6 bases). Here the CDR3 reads CASSDGTNTEQFF. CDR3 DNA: TGTGCCAGCAGCGACGGGACAAACACTGAGCAGTTCTTC.